This TCR beta chain was found in a study of T cells in Graves' hyperthyroidism and ophthalmopathy (dated by TCRdb to the late 2010s). Some background on the complete study: To identify distinguishing TCR V-J signatures, a discovery cohort of about a hundred patients was used, comprising 43 with Graves' ophthalmopathy and under 60 with stable Graves' hyperthyroidism. Prospective prediction of ophthalmopathy was tested in an independent validation cohort consisting of some 18 hyperthyroidism patients and approximately 16 patients who later progressed to ophthalmopathy. The 100 or so discovery patients were divided at random into training and test sets in a 7:3 ratio. In addition, the study compared T-cell repertoires in thyroid tissue and in blood from 6 or 7 Graves' hyperthyroidism patients. Following sampling, methimazole starting at 30 mg daily was given to hyperthyroidism patients, and high-dose intravenous methylprednisolone was given to ophthalmopathy patients. The paper reports TCR Vbeta CDR3 sequencing of approximately 140 peripheral blood samples: some 41 ophthalmopathy, under 85 hyperthyroidism and roughly 17 progressor patients. Study-wide findings and limitations: A model built on a 13 V-J signature distinguished ophthalmopathy from stable hyperthyroidism, reaching roughly 88% sensitivity and under 84% specificity in cross-validation and 80%/75% in testing. No statistical method was used to fix the sample size in advance, and group allocation was not hidden from the investigators. In validation, the model predicted progression to ophthalmopathy a median of roughly 6.1 months before onset, with 70% to 71% sensitivity and 72.22% specificity. Most expanded thyroid clonotypes (frequency above 0.001) were also detected in blood, suggesting blood repertoires may reflect thyroid immune responses.

A patient counted as having stable Graves' hyperthyroidism if no progression to ophthalmopathy occurred over 18 months of follow-up. The hyperthyroidism patients were between 18 and 65 years old and newly diagnosed, with a disease duration of less than 2 months. Exclusion was applied to patients with uncontrolled infections, other autoimmune diseases, pregnancy or lactation. Diagnoses relied on clinical symptoms, serum thyroxine and TRAb, thyroid ultrasound and orbital computed tomography. Total RNA was extracted using Trizol reagent, and RNA quality was assessed on an Agilent 2100 Bioanalyzer. Ends trimmed: V by 3 bases, J by 16 bases; bases unmatched to a gene: 5. The CDR3, cysteine through phenylalanine, is 12 amino acids long. Of the read, only the CDR3 DNA is kept; its 36 bases are in frame from base 1. In the germline V gene, CDR1 corresponds to KGHDR and CDR2 to SFDVKD. The TCR beta CDR3 regions were amplified from the RNA transcripts. For the first round of RT-PCR on the TCR CDR3, the HTBI primer set was used together with the Qiagen OneStep RT-PCR kit. Libraries were constructed in a second round of multiplex PCR, after which size selection and purification were carried out. The libraries were sequenced on an Illumina HiSeq2000 using paired-end 100 bp reads. Per the authors' processing: SOAPnuke was used to process the raw data, throwing out any read that contained adapters or uncalled bases, had a mean Phred below 15, or lacked an exact constant-primer or identifier match. High-quality paired reads were merged with COPE v1.2.5, and unique nucleotide sequences were defined as clonotypes. MiTCR v1.1 was used to align clonotypes to the IMGT TRBV, TRBD and TRBJ reference segments. The analysis was restricted to V-J combinations with a frequency above 0.0001, which together covered roughly 99% of the repertoires. A TCS score was defined as the ratio of F50 (clonal expansion) to E x V (chaos), with BLOSUM62-based TCRdist applied between CDR3 peptides within each V-J. Welch's t-statistics and random forest reduced 500 to 650 V-J features to about 12, which were used in a naive Bayes classifier (R e1071). Starting from the raw public reads, TCRdb applied fastp trimming at Q25, assembled clones with MiXCR and retained in-frame beta chains. Here each entry gathers all rows of one CDR3 protein and keeps the most common genes and DNA. None of the V and J calls come from the authors' own analysis; TCRdb made them. The sample table records approximately 590,000 distinct CDR3 sequences; 46% of these occur just once. 8.2% of the sample lies in the top ten.

A remark on this clonotype: Its antigen is currently not known. No qualities accompany the bases; no much larger clone lies one base away.

Sequenced sample: peripheral blood or thyroid tissue (not recorded which). This clonotype was sampled from a young woman with Graves' hyperthyroidism. Donor details come from another sample of the same person, matched by shared clones. The V and J genes are TRBV24-1 and TRBJ1-5; 10 central bases correspond to TRBD1. The CDR3 protein is CATSDPRTGGHF. The nucleotide sequence reads as follows: TGTGCCACCAGTGATCCAAGGACAGGGGGACATTTT.